Presented here are 13 T cell receptor beta chains from one specimen sequenced in a study of blood T cell repertoires in COVID-19. The table came from immunoSEQ multiplex PCR; TCRdb's copy has only in-frame clones and leaves some out. The table lists 300,000 to 350,000 clones, 87% of them singletons. Source material: peripheral blood. These TCRs come from a woman aged 45-59 years with COVID-19, enrolled during active disease.

This clone has only a few counts. The chain combines TRBV5-1 with TRBJ2-7; 9 bases map to TRBD2. The CDR3 spans 15 residues. Germline V gene data show CDR1 as SGHRS and CDR2 as YFSETQ. Trimming cost V 0 bases and J 5 bases; bases outside gene matches: 6. DNA for the CDR3: TGCGCCAGCAGCTTGGGGGCTAGCGGGATCAACGAGCAGTACTTC. It encodes CASSLGASGINEQYF.

The chain couples TRBV7-2 to TRBJ2-1, with a possible D match to TRBD2 (5 bases). The CDR3 consists of 13 residues. CDR1 is SGHTA and CDR2 is FQGNSA in the germline V gene. V was cut by 3 bases and J by 9 bases, with 12 bases left in between. CDR3 in DNA: TGTGCCAGCAGCTTCCCCCCCAGCGGTGAGCAGTTCTTC. Its protein is CASSFPPSGEQFF.

The chain uses TRBV30 and TRBJ1-4; a weak D match, TRBD1 (6 bases). The CDR3 length is 14 residues. Germline lookup yields CDR1 GTSNPN and CDR2 SVGIG (reference sequence). Trimming pared 3 bases from V and 8 bases from J, leaving 16 bases between. This chain's CDR3 is CAWSTGTTDEKLFF. CDR3 in DNA: TGTGCCTGGAGCACCGGGACAACCGACGAAAAACTGTTTTTT.

This clone was recorded only once. The rearrangement links TRBV7-9 to TRBJ1-6, with a tentative D call TRBD1 (6 bases). The CDR3 length is 14 residues. The germline V gene encodes CDR1 SEHNR and CDR2 FQNEAQ (reference sequence). Trimming stripped 5 bases from V and 6 bases from J, with 11 bases between. The CDR3 nucleotides are TGTGCCAGCAGCCATGGCAGGGGTAATTCACCCCTCCACTTT. This encodes CASSHGRGNSPLHF.

V is TRBV24-1 and J is TRBJ2-3, with 7 bases identical to TRBD1. CDR3 length equals 18 residues. Losses at the gene ends were 0 bases for V and 2 bases for J; bases not matched to a gene: 10. The germline V gene has CDR1 KGHDR and CDR2 SFDVKD. Written as DNA, the CDR3 is TGTGCCACCAGTGATTTGACAGGGGTTAGGGGAAACACAGATACGCAGTATTTT. Translation gives CATSDLTGVRGNTDTQYF.

This chain joins TRBV4-1 and TRBJ2-7; D ambiguous. Germline CDR1 reads MGHRA; CDR2 reads YSYEKL. The CDR3 is made up of 13 amino acids. V was trimmed by 1 base and J by 3 bases, leaving 7 bases between them. CDR3 coding DNA: TGCGCCAGCAGCCAAGCGTCTAGCTACGAGCAGTACTTC. Translation gives CASSQASSYEQYF.

This chain connects TRBV4-1 to TRBJ2-5; TRBD1 is a possible D gene (5 bases). The germline CDR1 and CDR2 sequences are MGHRA and YSYEKL. The length of the CDR3 is 14 residues. V lost 4 bases and J 5 bases, leaving 14 bases between the germline ends. Here the CDR3 DNA reads TGCGCCAGCAGCCCTCCGGGCAGGGCGGAGACCCAGTACTTC. Residues: CASSPPGRAETQYF.

The rearrangement joins TRBV28 to TRBJ2-7; 9 nucleotides match TRBD2. Germline CDR1 reads MDHEN; CDR2 reads SYDVKM. The J segment lost 2 bases and the V segment lost 3 bases, leaving 8 bases of the junction unmatched. The CDR3 totals 16 residues. The CDR3, as DNA: TGTGCCAGCAGTTTTGGGGGAGGCGGGAGGGCCTACGAGCAGTACTTC. Its translation: CASSFGGGGRAYEQYF.

This rearrangement joins TRBV6-5 to TRBJ1-4, with TRBD1 matching 9 bases. This CDR3 is 15 amino acids long. CDR1 MNHEY and CDR2 SVGAGI come from the germline V gene. With V trimmed by 5 bases and J by 8 bases, 9 bases remained unmatched. CDR3 amino acids: CASSRLTGGKEKLFF. For the CDR3, the DNA is TGTGCCAGCAGTCGGTTGACAGGGGGAAAGGAAAAACTGTTTTTT.

The gene calls are TRBV2 and TRBJ2-7; 9 nucleotides match TRBD1. The junction had 7 bases not matched to a gene; V was cut back by 6 bases and J by 4 bases. CDR3 length equals 14 residues. The germline CDR1 and CDR2 sequences are SNHLY and FYNNEI. The CDR3 nucleotides are TGTGCCAGCAGGCGCGATGGACAGGGGTACGAGCAGTACTTC. This sequence encodes CASRRDGQGYEQYF.

This clone was observed once. This sequence joins TRBV30 and TRBJ1-4; D may be TRBD1 (6 bases). From germline, CDR1 is GTSNPN and CDR2 SVGIG (reference sequence). CDR3 length: 17 amino acids. Trimming stripped 2 bases from V and 8 bases from J, with 24 bases between. CDR3 residues: CAWSSRTGTSFEEKLFF. The CDR3 DNA is TGTGCCTGGAGTTCTAGAACAGGGACTAGCTTTGAAGAAAAACTGTTTTTT.

The V gene is TRBV2, the J gene TRBJ2-2, with D perhaps TRBD2 (6 bases). The CDR3 sequence is 16 residues long. Trimming took off 7 bases at V and 4 bases at J, with 19 bases between the two ends. Germline V lookup: CDR1 SNHLY, CDR2 FYNNEI. CDR3 region: CASTLTSPRGTGELFF. CDR3 DNA: TGTGCCAGCACCTTAACTAGCCCCCGGGGCACCGGGGAGCTGTTTTTT.

There are a few counts of this clone. The chain recombines TRBV19 with TRBJ1-1; D possibly corresponds to TRBD1 (5 bases). The germline V and J ends were trimmed by 1 base and 6 bases, with 9 bases remaining between them. The CDR3 has 13 amino acids. Germline lookup yields CDR1 LNHDA and CDR2 SQIVND (reference sequence). The CDR3 is CASSIGWGAEAFF. In DNA, the CDR3 is TGTGCCAGTAGTATAGGATGGGGGGCTGAAGCTTTCTTT.